The 11 T cell receptor beta chains below were found in one sample sequenced in a study of cytomegalovirus exposure and HLA in healthy donors. PCR primers comprised 60 Vbeta and 13 Jbeta primers. Here immunoSEQ multiplex PCR was the method, and the copy in TCRdb shows in-frame clones only, minus some. The sample records 100,000 to 150,000 clones, more than 60% being singletons. The sample taken for sequencing was PBMCs. These receptors all stem from a woman aged 35 to 49 in good health and CMV-seropositive.

V is TRBV9 and J is TRBJ1-3, with D maybe TRBD1 (5 bases). The V and J ends lost 4 bases and 0 bases respectively, with 20 bases between them. Germline loops: CDR1 SGDLS, CDR2 YYNGEE. The CDR3 covers 18 residues. The CDR3 nucleotides read TGTGCCAGCAGCCTGAGGGGTCGGGACTCTTACTCTGGAAACACCATATATTTT. Protein: CASSLRGRDSYSGNTIYF.

The rearrangement uses TRBV7-2 and TRBJ2-1; D not resolved. V shed 0 bases and J shed 4 bases, with 7 bases lying between them. In germline, CDR1 is SGHTA, CDR2 FQGNSA. The CDR3 runs to 14 residues. The CDR3 protein is CASSLAIQYNEQFF. CDR3 in DNA: TGTGCCAGCAGCTTAGCGATACAGTACAATGAGCAGTTCTTC.

The J gene is TRBJ1-1, the V gene TRBV7-8; D unresolved. The germline V and J ends were trimmed by 2 bases and 2 bases, with 9 bases remaining between them. CDR1 and CDR2 (germline): SGHVS, FQNEAQ. This CDR3 region has 14 residues. The CDR3 spells CASSLTTTNTEAFF. In DNA form, the CDR3 reads TGTGCCAGCAGCTTAACAACCACCAACACTGAAGCTTTCTTT. The whole variable domain, filled in from reference TRBV7-8 and TRBJ1-1, reads GAGVSQSPRYKVAKRGQDVALRCDPISGHVSLFWYQQALGQGPEFLTYFQNEAQLDKSGLPSDRFFAERPEGSVSTLKIQRTQQEDSAVYLCASSLTTTNTEAFFGQGTRLTVV.

The chain joins TRBV18 to TRBJ2-2, with 9 bases matching TRBD1. The CDR3 length is 15 residues. Germline V gene sequence: CDR1 KGHSH, CDR2 LQKENI. V lost 6 bases to trimming and J lost 0 bases; unmatched junction nucleotides: 2. The CDR3 region has the DNA TGTGCCAGCTCCCGGGACAGGGCGAACACCGGGGAGCTGTTTTTT. Residues: CASSRDRANTGELFF.

The chain joins TRBV4-3 to TRBJ1-4, with D perhaps TRBD1 (6 bases). Per the germline V gene, CDR1 is LGHNA and CDR2 is YSLEER. Trimming pared 1 base from V and 7 bases from J, leaving 13 bases between. This CDR3 comprises 15 residues. Here the CDR3 DNA reads TGCGCCAGCAGCCAAGTTCAGGGGCGGATTGAAAAACTGTTTTTT. Translated: CASSQVQGRIEKLFF.

The V call is TRBV5-3, the J call TRBJ1-4; tentatively, D is TRBD1 (5 bases). TRBV5-3 is noted as an ORF with a role that remains uncertain. Deletions cut 2 bases from V and 4 bases from J, with 15 bases between. CDR3 length: 16 residues. The CDR3 sequence is CARSFGTSGYNEKLFF. CDR3 DNA sequence: TGTGCCAGAAGCTTCGGGACTTCCGGTTATAATGAAAAACTGTTTTTT.

This clone turned up a few times. The V gene is TRBV15, the J gene TRBJ1-1, with D perhaps matching TRBD1 (6 bases). Germline V gene lookup returns CDR1 LNHNV and CDR2 YYDKDF (reference sequence). The CDR3 sequence is 17 residues long. V gave up 0 bases and J gave up 1 base, with 15 bases separating them. The CDR3 nucleotides read TGTGCCACCAGCAGAGATGCGGCAGGGGCGCGGAACACTGAAGCTTTCTTT. It specifies CATSRDAAGARNTEAFF.

V usage is TRBV27 and J usage is TRBJ2-1; D possibly corresponds to TRBD2 (6 bases). This CDR3 region has 13 residues. The ends were cut back, 5 bases at V and 7 bases at J, with 12 bases in the middle. Germline CDR1 MNHEY, CDR2 SMNVEV (reference sequence). The CDR3: CASSDPAGNEQFF. CDR3 coding DNA: TGTGCCAGCAGTGACCCCGCGGGGAATGAGCAGTTCTTC.

The gene calls are TRBV30 and TRBJ2-2; D is uncertain. The CDR3 is 14 amino acids. V dropped 3 bases and J dropped 0 bases, with 8 bases sitting between them. Per germline, CDR1 GTSNPN and CDR2 SVGIG (reference sequence). CDR3 residues: CAWRQITNTGELFF. The CDR3 bases are TGTGCCTGGAGACAGATTACGAACACCGGGGAGCTGTTTTTT.

The chain is built from TRBV27 and TRBJ2-2, with 14 bases identical to TRBD2. The V and J ends lost 6 bases and 6 bases, in that order; junction bases with no gene match: 15. CDR3 length: 19 residues. Germline lookup yields CDR1 MNHEY and CDR2 SMNVEV (reference sequence). CDR3 nucleotide sequence: TGTGCCAGCAGGCAAAGACTAGCGGGAGGGCTATATCAGGCCGGGGAGCTGTTTTTT. Translation gives CASRQRLAGGLYQAGELFF.

This clone was seen a handful of times. CDR3 residues: CASNPRSGLAGDRGTDTQYF. CDR3 bases: TGTGCCAGCAACCCACGATCAGGACTAGCGGGAGATCGGGGCACAGATACGCAGTATTTT. The chain uses TRBV2 and TRBJ2-3; 13 nucleotides align to TRBD2. CDR3 size: 20 residues. Germline assignment: CDR1 SNHLY and CDR2 FYNNEI. J lost 1 base, V lost 7 bases, and 17 bases had no gene match.